Described below is a single T cell receptor (beta chain) sequence and its context. Its specificity is not known. The record originates from a study of OX40 agonist ivuxolimab in advanced cancers. Study findings and constraints: Clones of CD4+ and CD8+ blood T cells grew by week 6 at doses of 0.1 to 3.0 mg/kg. Expanded clones were, on average, more numerous in CD8+ T cells than in CD4+.

The repertoire was sequenced with immunoSEQ multiplex PCR; TCRdb's copy has only in-frame clones and lacks some. The profile shows approximately 90,000 clones, about 90% of them singletons. The CDR3 consists of 15 residues. CDR1 LNHDA and CDR2 SQIVND come from the germline V gene (reference sequence). The V segment lost 4 bases and the J segment 7 bases; nucleotides outside the gene matches: 5. The chain links TRBV19 to TRBJ1-4; TRBD1 matches at 11 bases. Sequencing was performed on CD4+ or CD8+ T cells sorted from blood, taken in a trial of the OX40 agonist ivuxolimab. This receptor was identified in an adult with an advanced solid tumor such as melanoma, head and neck, liver or kidney cancer. The CDR3 DNA follows: TGTGCCAGTAGTAGGACAGGGGGCGGAGGTGAAAAACTGTTTTTT. Translated, it gives CASSRTGGGGEKLFF.